A single sample gave rise to the 2 T cell receptor beta chains below, sequenced in a study of chemoradiotherapy in HPV16-positive cancers. Clones were sequenced by immunoSEQ multiplex PCR, and TCRdb holds only the in-frame ones, with some missing. The profile covers some 21,000 clones, with about 86% appearing a single time and 4% to 5.5% taken by the ten largest. The starting material was blood, obtained from a patient who underwent chemoradiotherapy. The receptor source for this set is a human donor with HPV-associated anogenital cancer.

The J gene is TRBJ2-5, the V gene TRBV9, with a tentative D call TRBD2 (7 bases). In germline, CDR1 is SGDLS, CDR2 YYNGEE. The CDR3 has 16 amino acids. V lost 5 bases and J 3 bases, leaving 20 bases between the germline ends. In nucleotides, the CDR3 is TGTGCCAGCAGTGCCCGGGGGGCGTCTACCAAAGAGACCCAGTACTTC. It yields the protein CASSARGASTKETQYF.

The chain links TRBV6-5 to TRBJ1-1; 8 bases line up with TRBD1. Germline V gives CDR1 MNHEY, CDR2 SVGAGI. The CDR3 has 14 amino acids. Germline trimming cut 4 bases from V and 1 base from J; bases unmatched to any gene: 2. In DNA, the CDR3 is TGTGCCAGCAGTTGGACAGGGCCGAACACTGAAGCTTTCTTT. It codes for CASSWTGPNTEAFF.